Below are 13 T cell receptor beta chains sequenced from a single sample in a study of cytomegalovirus exposure and HLA in healthy donors. The PCR contained 60 Vbeta and 13 Jbeta primers. Clones were read by immunoSEQ multiplex PCR, and TCRdb kept only the in-frame ones, dropping some. The sample carries some 130,000 clones, around four fifths recorded once. Material for sequencing was PBMCs. These receptors were collected from a man aged 40-50 years in good health and CMV-seronegative.

The chain joins TRBV12-5 to TRBJ2-3, with 9 bases aligning to TRBD1. This CDR3 region has 16 residues. CDR1 and CDR2 (germline): LGHNT, FRNRAP. The V segment lost 0 bases and the J segment 3 bases; nucleotides outside the gene matches: 4. The CDR3 bases are TGTGCTAGTGGTTTGGTAAACAGGGGGCAGACAGATACGCAGTATTTT. Translated: CASGLVNRGQTDTQYF.

This chain links TRBV11-1 with TRBJ2-1; 10 bases map to TRBD2. Trimming removed 2 bases from V and 8 bases from J; junction bases left unmatched: 9. The CDR3 sequence is 16 residues long. Looked up from germline, CDR1 is SGHAT and CDR2 is FQDESV (reference sequence). CDR3 nucleotide sequence: TGTGCCAGCAGCTTAAACGAGCGGGGGGGAAGGTATGAGCAGTTCTTC. This sequence encodes CASSLNERGGRYEQFF.

The chain carries TRBV9 and TRBJ2-1; 9 bases fit TRBD2. The V gene end was trimmed by 4 bases and the J gene end by 12 bases; junction bases not matched to a gene: 14. Per germline, CDR1 SGDLS and CDR2 YYNGEE. There are 15 residues in the CDR3. The CDR3: CASSSTSGRTDRQFF. The CDR3 coding sequence is TGTGCCAGCAGCTCTACTAGCGGGCGGACGGATCGGCAGTTCTTC.

The genes are TRBV27 and TRBJ1-2; D is possibly TRBD1 (5 bases). V was clipped by 8 bases and J by 2 bases, with 18 bases between them. The CDR3 runs to 15 residues. Germline CDR1 is MNHEY and CDR2 is SMNVEV (reference sequence). The CDR3 coding sequence is TGTGCCAGCCTCCCACTTGGCCAGGGCAACTATGGCTACACCTTC. Translated: CASLPLGQGNYGYTF.

This chain's CDR3 is CASRQDFLAGEENEQFF. Written as DNA, the CDR3 is TGTGCCAGCAGACAAGACTTCCTAGCGGGAGAAGAGAATGAGCAGTTCTTC. The chain is built from TRBV7-8 and TRBJ2-1; 10 nucleotides align to TRBD2. CDR3 length: 17 amino acids. The junction had 15 bases not matched to a gene; V was cut back by 6 bases and J by 7 bases. The germline gives CDR1 SGHVS, CDR2 FQNEAQ. Variable domain in full (rest from reference TRBV7-8 and TRBJ2-1): GAGVSQSPRYKVAKRGQDVALRCDPISGHVSLFWYQQALGQGPEFLTYFQNEAQLDKSGLPSDRFFAERPEGSVSTLKIQRTQQEDSAVYLCASRQDFLAGEENEQFFGPGTRLTVL.

The V and J genes are TRBV7-9 and TRBJ1-1, with 9 bases that match TRBD1. V was clipped by 5 bases and J by 3 bases; unmatched bases: 16. Germline-derived CDR1 and CDR2 are SEHNR and FQNEAQ (reference sequence). This CDR3 has 18 amino acids. CDR3 amino acids: CASSLLQGALEGDTEAFF. CDR3 DNA: TGTGCCAGCAGCCTACTACAGGGGGCTTTAGAGGGAGACACTGAAGCTTTCTTT. The full variable domain, rest sourced from reference TRBV7-9 and TRBJ1-1, is DTGVSQNPRHKITKRGQNVTFRCDPISEHNRLYWYRQTLGQGPEFLTYFQNEAQLEKSRLLSDRFSAERPKGSFSTLEIQRTEQGDSAMYLCASSLLQGALEGDTEAFFGQGTRLTVV.

The chain recombines TRBV2 with TRBJ2-2; 9 bases align to TRBD1. With V trimmed by 5 bases and J by 3 bases, 7 bases remained unmatched. CDR3 length: 16 amino acids. Germline CDR1 and CDR2: SNHLY and FYNNEI. The CDR3 coding sequence is TGTGCCAGCAGTTGGGCCGGGACAGGGTACACCGGGGAGCTGTTTTTT. It is translated as CASSWAGTGYTGELFF.

Written as DNA, the CDR3 is TGCGCCAGCAGCCAAGATCCCGAGAGCTATGGCTACACCTTC. It yields the protein CASSQDPESYGYTF. The chain uses TRBV4-3 and TRBJ1-2, with unresolved D. The germline V gene encodes CDR1 LGHNA and CDR2 YSLEER. V was clipped by 0 bases and J by 4 bases, with 9 bases between them. The length of the CDR3 is 14 residues.

The chain couples TRBV5-1 to TRBJ2-5, with 11 nucleotides matching TRBD2. The CDR3 spans 16 residues. Looked up from germline, CDR1 is SGHRS and CDR2 is YFSETQ. The ends lost 4 bases at V and 3 bases at J; junction bases unmatched: 8. The CDR3 coding sequence is TGCGCCAGCAGCCCAACATCACTAGCGGGGGAAGAGACCCAGTACTTC. Its translation: CASSPTSLAGEETQYF.

The CDR3 sequence: CASSVMGGQPQHF. In nucleotides, the CDR3 is TGTGCCAGCAGCGTGATGGGGGGTCAGCCCCAGCATTTT. J is TRBJ1-5 and V is TRBV9; TRBD1 might be the D (5 bases). Germline V CDR1 and CDR2: SGDLS, YYNGEE. Deletions cut 2 bases from V and 6 bases from J, with 9 bases between. The CDR3 runs to 13 residues.

The chain joins TRBV18 to TRBJ2-5; 7 nucleotides match TRBD1. Per germline, CDR1 KGHSH and CDR2 LQKENI. This CDR3 has 16 amino acids. With V trimmed by 3 bases and J by 0 bases, 7 bases remained unmatched. The CDR3 bases are TGTGCCAGCTCACCTTACAGGGACAGCTACCAAGAGACCCAGTACTTC. Protein product: CASSPYRDSYQETQYF.

The chain couples TRBV27 to TRBJ2-1, with D possibly matching TRBD2 (5 bases). This CDR3 region has 16 residues. Germline V gives CDR1 MNHEY, CDR2 SMNVEV (reference sequence). Trimming removed 2 bases from V and 6 bases from J, with 17 bases in between. CDR3 DNA: TGTGCCAGCAGTTTACGGACCCCTGGGCTAGCCAATGAGCAGTTCTTC. It yields the protein CASSLRTPGLANEQFF.

This clone was detected only a few times. The V call is TRBV4-1, the J call TRBJ2-1, with 10 bases aligning to TRBD2. The CDR3 contains 15 residues. Germline-derived CDR1 and CDR2 are MGHRA and YSYEKL. Trimming took 2 bases from V and 6 from J; bases not matched to a gene: 4. The CDR3 coding sequence is TGCGCCAGCAGCCAAATCAGCGGGAGGGCCAATGAGCAGTTCTTC. Translated, it gives CASSQISGRANEQFF.